A selection of T cell receptor beta chains follows, all from one sample in a study of cytomegalovirus exposure and HLA in healthy donors. The data were produced by immunoSEQ multiplex PCR, yet TCRdb's version contains in-frame clones alone and is incomplete. The sample has 100,000 to 150,000 clones. The specimen was PBMCs. Every receptor here comes from a man aged 18 to 29 in good health and CMV-seronegative. Each CDR3 is given with its conserved first and last residue. Fields, in order: V gene, J gene, D gene, CDR3 DNA, CDR3 protein. D genes are given only for firm matches.

v_gene: TRBV4-3; j_gene: TRBJ2-3; d_gene: TRBD2; CDR3nt: TGCGCCAGCAGCCTGGCGGGAGCCCCCACAGATACGCAGTATTTT; CDR3aa: CASSLAGAPTDTQYF
v_gene: TRBV21-1; j_gene: TRBJ2-7; d_gene: .; CDR3nt: TGTGCCAGCAGCAAAGAGGGCGGGACCCTCATCTACGAGCAGTACTTC; CDR3aa: CASSKEGGTLIYEQYF
v_gene: TRBV15; j_gene: TRBJ2-3; d_gene: TRBD1; CDR3nt: TGTGCCACCAGTAGAGGGACCGGGACAGGGCGCACAGATACGCAGTATTTT; CDR3aa: CATSRGTGTGRTDTQYF
v_gene: TRBV7-4; j_gene: TRBJ1-2; d_gene: TRBD1; CDR3nt: TGTGCCAGCACGGACAGGGTCAATGGCTACACCTTC; CDR3aa: CASTDRVNGYTF
v_gene: TRBV5-6; j_gene: TRBJ1-2; d_gene: TRBD1; CDR3nt: TGTGCCAGCAGCCCCGACAGGGGTAACTATGGCTACACCTTC; CDR3aa: CASSPDRGNYGYTF
v_gene: TRBV2; j_gene: TRBJ1-5; d_gene: .; CDR3nt: TGTGCCAGCAGTGAGGAGGGGTATAGCAATCAGCCCCAGCATTTT; CDR3aa: CASSEEGYSNQPQHF
v_gene: TRBV12-5; j_gene: TRBJ2-3; d_gene: .; CDR3nt: TGTGCTAGTGGGGGGGGTCACACAGATACGCAGTATTTT; CDR3aa: CASGGGHTDTQYF
v_gene: TRBV7-2; j_gene: TRBJ2-1; d_gene: .; CDR3nt: TGTGCCAGCAGCTTAGGCAGACAAAACAATGAGCAGTTCTTC; CDR3aa: CASSLGRQNNEQFF
v_gene: TRBV7-9; j_gene: TRBJ2-3; d_gene: TRBD1; CDR3nt: TGTGCCAGCAGCTCAATCCTTACAGGGGGCGCAGGGGATACGCAGTATTTT; CDR3aa: CASSSILTGGAGDTQYF
v_gene: TRBV19; j_gene: TRBJ2-7; d_gene: .; CDR3nt: TGTGCCAGTAGTCGTAGCGGTAACTACGAGCAGTACTTC; CDR3aa: CASSRSGNYEQYF
v_gene: TRBV28; j_gene: TRBJ1-1; d_gene: TRBD1; CDR3nt: TGTGCCAGCAGTTATTGGCAGGGGGCGAACACTGAAGCTTTCTTT; CDR3aa: CASSYWQGANTEAFF
v_gene: TRBV5-4; j_gene: TRBJ1-2; d_gene: .; CDR3nt: TGTGCCAGCAGCCGAGAACAGGGATTCTATGGCTACACCTTC; CDR3aa: CASSREQGFYGYTF
v_gene: TRBV28; j_gene: TRBJ2-3; d_gene: TRBD2; CDR3nt: TGTGCCAGCAGTTCCCCCGGGACTAACACAGATACGCAGTATTTT; CDR3aa: CASSSPGTNTDTQYF
v_gene: TRBV7-9; j_gene: TRBJ1-6; d_gene: TRBD1; CDR3nt: TGTGCCAGCAGCTTAGGTAACAGCAGGGGGCACAATTCACCCCTCCACTTT; CDR3aa: CASSLGNSRGHNSPLHF
v_gene: TRBV10-1; j_gene: TRBJ1-1; d_gene: TRBD1; CDR3nt: TGCGCCAGCAGTGAGAGTTGGCTTACCCGGGACAGGGGTGTATCCACTGAAGCTTTCTTT; CDR3aa: CASSESWLTRDRGVSTEAFF
v_gene: TRBV30; j_gene: TRBJ2-7; d_gene: TRBD1; CDR3nt: TGTGCCTGGAGTGTAGTCGACAGGGGCGAGCAGTACTTC; CDR3aa: CAWSVVDRGEQYF
v_gene: TRBV27; j_gene: TRBJ2-1; d_gene: .; CDR3nt: TGTGCCAGCAGTCCGGGACTCAATCCCTACAATGAGCAGTTCTTC; CDR3aa: CASSPGLNPYNEQFF
v_gene: TRBV6-5; j_gene: TRBJ2-3; d_gene: .; CDR3nt: TGTGCCAGCAGTTACTATCGGACAGCGAACACAGATACGCAGTATTTT; CDR3aa: CASSYYRTANTDTQYF
v_gene: TRBV29-1; j_gene: TRBJ2-3; d_gene: .; CDR3nt: TGCAGCGTTATCCCCCGGGACAAGGGCGCAGATACGCAGTATTTT; CDR3aa: CSVIPRDKGADTQYF
v_gene: TRBV11-3; j_gene: TRBJ2-2; d_gene: .; CDR3nt: TGTGCCAGCAGCTTAGACGGGGGAGTAGGTGACACCGGGGAGCTGTTTTTT; CDR3aa: CASSLDGGVGDTGELFF
v_gene: TRBV27; j_gene: TRBJ2-3; d_gene: TRBD2; CDR3nt: TGTGCCAGCAGTGTAACTAGCGGGGCTTCAGATACGCAGTATTTT; CDR3aa: CASSVTSGASDTQYF
v_gene: TRBV15; j_gene: TRBJ2-7; d_gene: TRBD1; CDR3nt: TGTGCCACCAGCAGAGATGCAGGGGGCGGTTACGAGCAGTACTTC; CDR3aa: CATSRDAGGGYEQYF
v_gene: TRBV29-1; j_gene: TRBJ1-1; d_gene: .; CDR3nt: TGCAGCGTTGAGGGCCCCACGGAGAACACTGAAGCTTTCTTT; CDR3aa: CSVEGPTENTEAFF
v_gene: TRBV19; j_gene: TRBJ2-2; d_gene: .; CDR3nt: TGTGCCAGTACCCTCGGGAACACCGGGGAGCTGTTTTTT; CDR3aa: CASTLGNTGELFF